Detailed here is one TCR beta chain. The junction departs from germline at one end; a sequencing error may be responsible. Measured with immunoSEQ multiplex PCR; TCRdb has only the in-frame clones, and not every one. The sample yields about 110,000 clones, 90% seen once. The record originates from a study of Tregs in tolerant kidney transplant recipients. The length of the CDR3 is 15 residues. The germline CDR1 and CDR2 sequences are SGHRS and YFSETQ. Thawed PBMCs were FACS-sorted into unstimulated CD4+CD25+CD127- regulatory T cells, CD4+CD25- non-regulatory cells, CD4 and CD8 cells. Sample: CD4+ T cells from blood, taken before the transplant. The chain carries TRBV5-1 and TRBJ1-3, with D maybe TRBD1 (5 bases). The source of this sequence is a human donor who received a combined kidney and bone marrow transplant. The CDR3: CASSLGPGIGDTIYF. CDR3 sequence (DNA): TGCGCCAGCAGCTTGGGCCCAGGGATTGGAGACACCATATATTTT.